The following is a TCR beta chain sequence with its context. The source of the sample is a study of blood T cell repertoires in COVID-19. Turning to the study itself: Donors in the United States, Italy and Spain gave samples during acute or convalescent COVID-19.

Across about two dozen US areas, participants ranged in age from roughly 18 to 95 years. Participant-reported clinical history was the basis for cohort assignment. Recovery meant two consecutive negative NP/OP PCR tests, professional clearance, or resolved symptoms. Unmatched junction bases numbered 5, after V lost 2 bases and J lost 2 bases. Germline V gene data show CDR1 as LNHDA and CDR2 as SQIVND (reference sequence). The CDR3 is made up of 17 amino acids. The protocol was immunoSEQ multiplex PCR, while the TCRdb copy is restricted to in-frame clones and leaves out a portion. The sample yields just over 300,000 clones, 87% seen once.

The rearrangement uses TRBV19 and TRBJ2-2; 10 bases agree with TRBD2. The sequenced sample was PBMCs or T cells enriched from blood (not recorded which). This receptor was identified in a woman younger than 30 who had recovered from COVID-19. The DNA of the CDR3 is TGTGCCAGTAGTATAATTCGGACTAGCGGTAACACCGGGGAGCTGTTTTTT. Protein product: CASSIIRTSGNTGELFF.